This TCR beta chain appears in the sequencing data of a study of blood T cell repertoires in COVID-19. Overall study: Acute and convalescent COVID-19 specimens originated in the United States, Italy and Spain. T cells, B-cell-depleted T cells, or PBMCs supplied cDNA or gDNA.

Researchers sorted participants into cohorts using their self-reported clinical history. Per the original methods: Reference gene primer amplification yielded estimated nucleated cell counts. Produced via immunoSEQ multiplex PCR; TCRdb's table is partial and in-frame only. The DNA gave D and trimming, while V, J and clone size come from that table. This table holds 500,000 or so clones, about 85% found once. This clone was counted only a few times. Per germline, CDR1 LGHDT and CDR2 YNNKEL (reference sequence). Trimming removed 5 bases from V and 8 bases from J, with 18 bases in between. CDR3 length: 15 residues.

The sample was PBMCs or T cells enriched from blood (not recorded which). The chain links TRBV3-1 (or the pseudogene TRBV3-2) to TRBJ1-4; possible D gene TRBD1, 6 bases. This TCR was sampled from a woman aged 18 to 35 who had recovered from COVID-19. The CDR3 sequence is CASSFHRDEGEKLFF. The CDR3 DNA follows: TGTGCCAGCAGCTTCCACAGGGATGAGGGGGAAAAACTGTTTTTT.